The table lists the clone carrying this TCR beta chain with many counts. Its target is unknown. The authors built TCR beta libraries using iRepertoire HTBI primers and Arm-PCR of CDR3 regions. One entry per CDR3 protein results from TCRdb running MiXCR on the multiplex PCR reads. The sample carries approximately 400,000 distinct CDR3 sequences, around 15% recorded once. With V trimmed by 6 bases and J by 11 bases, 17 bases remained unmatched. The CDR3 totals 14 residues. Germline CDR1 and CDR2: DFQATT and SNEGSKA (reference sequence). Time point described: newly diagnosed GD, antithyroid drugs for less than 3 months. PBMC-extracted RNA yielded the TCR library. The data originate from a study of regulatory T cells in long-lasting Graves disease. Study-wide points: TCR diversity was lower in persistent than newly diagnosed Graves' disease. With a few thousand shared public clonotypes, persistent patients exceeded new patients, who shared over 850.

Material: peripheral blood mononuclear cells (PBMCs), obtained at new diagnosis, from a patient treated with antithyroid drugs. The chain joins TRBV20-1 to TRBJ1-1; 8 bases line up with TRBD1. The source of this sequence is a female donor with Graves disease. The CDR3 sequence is CSAPSRGAGGHAFF. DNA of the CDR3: TGCAGTGCCCCCAGCCGGGGGGCAGGGGGCCATGCTTTCTTT.